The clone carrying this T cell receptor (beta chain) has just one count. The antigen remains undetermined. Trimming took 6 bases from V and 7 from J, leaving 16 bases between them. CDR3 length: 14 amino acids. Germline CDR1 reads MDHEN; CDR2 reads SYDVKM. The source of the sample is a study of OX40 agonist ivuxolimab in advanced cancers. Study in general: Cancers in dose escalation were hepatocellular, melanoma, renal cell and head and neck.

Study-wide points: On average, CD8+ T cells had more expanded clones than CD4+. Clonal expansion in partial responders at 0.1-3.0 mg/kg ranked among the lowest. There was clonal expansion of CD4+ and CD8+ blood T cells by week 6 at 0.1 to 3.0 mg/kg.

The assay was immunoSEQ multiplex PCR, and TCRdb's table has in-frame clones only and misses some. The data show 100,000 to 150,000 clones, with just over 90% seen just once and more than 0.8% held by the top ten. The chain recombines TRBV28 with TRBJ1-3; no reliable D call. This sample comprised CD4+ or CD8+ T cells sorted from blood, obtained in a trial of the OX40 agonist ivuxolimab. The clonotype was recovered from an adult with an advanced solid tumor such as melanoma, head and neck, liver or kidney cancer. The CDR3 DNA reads TGTGCCAGCAGCTCCCCGGGCGGTGGGAACACCATATATTTT. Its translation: CASSSPGGGNTIYF.